These T cell receptor beta chains were read from a single sample in a study of OX40 agonist ivuxolimab in advanced cancers. Some clones are missing from TCRdb's copy, which holds only in-frame ones; the method was immunoSEQ multiplex PCR. Here the sample spans 50,000 to 80,000 clones, approximately 90% being singletons. This sample comprised CD4+ or CD8+ T cells sorted from blood, obtained in a trial of the OX40 agonist ivuxolimab. The receptors originated from an adult with an advanced solid tumor such as melanoma, head and neck, liver or kidney cancer. Both conserved end residues are part of each CDR3. Each record gives: D gene, V gene, clone size, J gene, CDR3 length, CDR3 DNA, CDR3 protein. A D gene is named only where the DNA matches it firmly. Where a row states a size, it is once, few, many or the class of an expanded clone; other rows omit it.

d_gene: NA; v_gene: TRBV5-6; abundance: NA; j_gene: TRBJ2-5; len: 16; CDR3nt: TGTGCCAGCAGCCCGGGGGTGTGGGAGAGGCAAGAGACCCAGTACTTC; CDR3aa: CASSPGVWERQETQYF
d_gene: TRBD2; v_gene: TRBV4-2; abundance: NA; j_gene: TRBJ2-7; len: 16; CDR3nt: TGTGCCAGCAGCCAAGAGTTAGCGGGAGTCTCCTACGAGCAGTACTTC; CDR3aa: CASSQELAGVSYEQYF
d_gene: TRBD2; v_gene: TRBV5-1; abundance: NA; j_gene: TRBJ2-2; len: 15; CDR3nt: TGCGCCAGCAGCTTACTAGCGGGAGGCACCGGGGAGCTGTTTTTT; CDR3aa: CASSLLAGGTGELFF
d_gene: NA; v_gene: TRBV7-9; abundance: NA; j_gene: TRBJ1-2; len: 14; CDR3nt: TGTGCCAGCAGCTTGGGGCACCTCGGCTATGGCTACACCTTC; CDR3aa: CASSLGHLGYGYTF
d_gene: TRBD1; v_gene: TRBV7-9; abundance: NA; j_gene: TRBJ2-7; len: 11; CDR3nt: TGTGCCGGCGGGACAGGCTACGAGCAGTACTTC; CDR3aa: CAGGTGYEQYF
d_gene: TRBD2; v_gene: TRBV7-2; abundance: NA; j_gene: TRBJ2-1; len: 15; CDR3nt: TGTGCCAGCAGCTTCGGGACTAGCGGGAGAGACGAGCAGTTCTTC; CDR3aa: CASSFGTSGRDEQFF
d_gene: NA; v_gene: TRBV29-1; abundance: once; j_gene: TRBJ2-3; len: 14; CDR3nt: TGCAGCGTATGGGGTAGGAGGGCCACAGATACGCAGTATTTT; CDR3aa: CSVWGRRATDTQYF
d_gene: NA; v_gene: TRBV23-1; abundance: NA; j_gene: TRBJ2-2; len: 16; CDR3nt: TGCGCCAGCTCCCCCACCAGGGGGGCGAACACCGGGGAGCTGTTTTTT; CDR3aa: CASSPTRGANTGELFF
d_gene: TRBD2; v_gene: TRBV4-1; abundance: NA; j_gene: TRBJ2-7; len: 16; CDR3nt: TGCGCCAGCAGCCAAGAGGTCGGCCTAGCGGCGTACGAGCAGTACTTC; CDR3aa: CASSQEVGLAAYEQYF
d_gene: TRBD1; v_gene: TRBV10-3; abundance: NA; j_gene: TRBJ1-5; len: 15; CDR3nt: TGTGCCATCAGTGAGTCGCGCACAGGGGGTCAGCCCCAGCATTTT; CDR3aa: CAISESRTGGQPQHF
d_gene: NA; v_gene: TRBV12-5; abundance: NA; j_gene: TRBJ2-3; len: 13; CDR3nt: TGTGCTAGTGGTTTGTGGGAGGCAGATACGCAGTATTTT; CDR3aa: CASGLWEADTQYF
d_gene: NA; v_gene: TRBV7-2; abundance: NA; j_gene: TRBJ2-5; len: 16; CDR3nt: TGTGCCAGCAGCTTGGGGGCAGGTATAGGGCAAGAGACCCAGTACTTC; CDR3aa: CASSLGAGIGQETQYF
d_gene: NA; v_gene: TRBV11-2; abundance: NA; j_gene: TRBJ2-6; len: 18; CDR3nt: TGTGCCAGCAGCTTTATGGGGGCGGGGTCGTCTGGGGCCAACGTCCTGACTTTC; CDR3aa: CASSFMGAGSSGANVLTF
d_gene: TRBD2; v_gene: TRBV18; abundance: NA; j_gene: TRBJ2-1; len: 14; CDR3nt: TGTGCCAGCGGGGGACTAGCGGTTTACAATGAGCAGTTCTTC; CDR3aa: CASGGLAVYNEQFF
d_gene: NA; v_gene: TRBV7-9; abundance: NA; j_gene: TRBJ1-2; len: 15; CDR3nt: TGTGCCAGCAGCCCCAGCCTTACAGGGTTATATGGCTACACCTTC; CDR3aa: CASSPSLTGLYGYTF
d_gene: NA; v_gene: TRBV10-3; abundance: NA; j_gene: TRBJ2-7; len: 13; CDR3nt: TGTGCCGCCGCGGACCCGGCCGGTGCAGGGCAGTACTTC; CDR3aa: CAAADPAGAGQYF
d_gene: NA; v_gene: TRBV6-5; abundance: NA; j_gene: TRBJ1-5; len: 15; CDR3nt: TGTGCCAGCAGGACCCCTCGGACTCTTTGGCAGCCCCAGCATTTT; CDR3aa: CASRTPRTLWQPQHF
d_gene: NA; v_gene: TRBV18; abundance: NA; j_gene: TRBJ2-5; len: 13; CDR3nt: TGTGCCAGCTCACCGGGGAACCAAGAGACCCAGTACTTC; CDR3aa: CASSPGNQETQYF
d_gene: NA; v_gene: TRBV11-2; abundance: NA; j_gene: TRBJ2-2; len: 15; CDR3nt: TGTGCCAGCAGCTTCAGGCTTTCGAACACCGGGGAGCTGTTTTTT; CDR3aa: CASSFRLSNTGELFF
d_gene: NA; v_gene: TRBV2; abundance: NA; j_gene: TRBJ2-7; len: 14; CDR3nt: TGTGCCAGCACCGAGCCCTGGGCGCGGGACGAGCAGTACTTC; CDR3aa: CASTEPWARDEQYF
d_gene: NA; v_gene: TRBV29-1; abundance: NA; j_gene: TRBJ2-7; len: 15; CDR3nt: TGCAGCGTTGAAGATCGGGCAGGGCTTTCCTACGAGCAGTACTTC; CDR3aa: CSVEDRAGLSYEQYF
d_gene: NA; v_gene: TRBV14; abundance: NA; j_gene: TRBJ1-2; len: 17; CDR3nt: TGTGCCAGCAGCCAAGATACGGGTCGGCCCGTCCATGGTGGCTACACCTTC; CDR3aa: CASSQDTGRPVHGGYTF
d_gene: NA; v_gene: TRBV7-9; abundance: NA; j_gene: TRBJ1-4; len: 14; CDR3nt: TGTGCCAGCAGCGTGGACTTAGCTAATGAAAAACTGTTTTTT; CDR3aa: CASSVDLANEKLFF
d_gene: NA; v_gene: TRBV7-2; abundance: NA; j_gene: TRBJ1-2; len: 15; CDR3nt: TGTGCCAGCAGCCCTGCTCACGGGGCTAACTATGGCTACACCTTC; CDR3aa: CASSPAHGANYGYTF
d_gene: NA; v_gene: TRBV21-1; abundance: NA; j_gene: TRBJ2-3; len: 19; CDR3nt: TGTGCCAGCAGCAGAGGGGGCGGAAAGATACCTTCTAGCACAGATACGCAGTATTTT; CDR3aa: CASSRGGGKIPSSTDTQYF
d_gene: TRBD1; v_gene: TRBV7-7; abundance: NA; j_gene: TRBJ1-3; len: 17; CDR3nt: TGTGCCAGCAGCTTTAGGGACAGGGTGGTGTCTGGAAACACCATATATTTT; CDR3aa: CASSFRDRVVSGNTIYF
d_gene: NA; v_gene: TRBV14; abundance: NA; j_gene: TRBJ1-2; len: 15; CDR3nt: TGTGCCAGCAGCCAAGACCCACAAACAAACTATGGCTACACCTTC; CDR3aa: CASSQDPQTNYGYTF
d_gene: TRBD2; v_gene: TRBV11-2; abundance: NA; j_gene: TRBJ2-1; len: 16; CDR3nt: TGTGCCAGCAGCTTAGGCGGGCGACTAGCGGGTCCCGAGCAGTTCTTC; CDR3aa: CASSLGGRLAGPEQFF
d_gene: NA; v_gene: TRBV4-1; abundance: few; j_gene: TRBJ2-7; len: 13; CDR3nt: TGCGCCAGCAGCCAAGATTATCTCAATGAGCAGTACTTC; CDR3aa: CASSQDYLNEQYF
d_gene: NA; v_gene: TRBV27; abundance: NA; j_gene: TRBJ1-2; len: 15; CDR3nt: TGTGCCAGCAGTTTATCGGGACAAATTATGGGGGGCTACACCTTC; CDR3aa: CASSLSGQIMGGYTF
d_gene: NA; v_gene: TRBV10-3; abundance: NA; j_gene: TRBJ2-1; len: 14; CDR3nt: TGTGCCATCAGTGAGAGGGACCAGACCAATGAGCAGTTCTTC; CDR3aa: CAISERDQTNEQFF
d_gene: NA; v_gene: TRBV7-8; abundance: NA; j_gene: TRBJ1-2; len: 19; CDR3nt: TGTGCCAGCAGCTTAGCCAGTTTGGCGGGGGGGACGGCTAACTATGGCTACACCTTC; CDR3aa: CASSLASLAGGTANYGYTF
d_gene: TRBD1; v_gene: TRBV27; abundance: once; j_gene: TRBJ1-4; len: 14; CDR3nt: TGTGCCAGCAGTTGGACAGGGGTACGTGAAAAACTGTTTTTT; CDR3aa: CASSWTGVREKLFF
d_gene: TRBD1; v_gene: TRBV19; abundance: NA; j_gene: TRBJ1-5; len: 14; CDR3nt: TGTGCCAGTAATCCAGGACAGGGTCATCAGCCCCAGCATTTT; CDR3aa: CASNPGQGHQPQHF
d_gene: NA; v_gene: TRBV5-3; abundance: NA; j_gene: TRBJ2-7; len: 13; CDR3nt: TGTGCCAGAAGCTTCGTCGGCCTCTACGAGCAGTACTTC; CDR3aa: CARSFVGLYEQYF
d_gene: TRBD2; v_gene: TRBV7-4; abundance: NA; j_gene: TRBJ2-7; len: 19; CDR3nt: TGTGCCAGCAGCCATTTCGTCCTAGCGGGAGGGCCACCCCACTACGAGCAGTACTTC; CDR3aa: CASSHFVLAGGPPHYEQYF
d_gene: TRBD1; v_gene: TRBV15; abundance: NA; j_gene: TRBJ1-1; len: 14; CDR3nt: TGTGCCACCAGCAGAGGACAGGGGATCACTGAAGCTTTCTTT; CDR3aa: CATSRGQGITEAFF
d_gene: TRBD1; v_gene: TRBV6-1; abundance: NA; j_gene: TRBJ1-4; len: 17; CDR3nt: TGTGCCAGCAGTGAAGATGTAGGGGGCGGATTTAATGAAAAACTGTTTTTT; CDR3aa: CASSEDVGGGFNEKLFF
d_gene: NA; v_gene: TRBV29-1; abundance: NA; j_gene: TRBJ1-5; len: 12; CDR3nt: TGCAGCGTGGGGGCAAGGGATCAGCCCCAGCATTTT; CDR3aa: CSVGARDQPQHF
d_gene: TRBD1; v_gene: TRBV30; abundance: NA; j_gene: TRBJ1-5; len: 14; CDR3nt: TGTGCCTGGGATGCCGGGACAGGGAATCAGCCCCAGCATTTT; CDR3aa: CAWDAGTGNQPQHF
d_gene: NA; v_gene: TRBV7-2; abundance: NA; j_gene: TRBJ2-7; len: 15; CDR3nt: TGTGCCAGCAGCTTAGGGGTCGGGAACTCCTACGAGCAGTACTTC; CDR3aa: CASSLGVGNSYEQYF
d_gene: NA; v_gene: TRBV14; abundance: NA; j_gene: TRBJ2-7; len: 15; CDR3nt: TGTGCCAGCAGCCAAACCCCTGGGGGGTCCTACGAGCAGTACTTC; CDR3aa: CASSQTPGGSYEQYF
d_gene: TRBD2; v_gene: TRBV27; abundance: NA; j_gene: TRBJ2-3; len: 16; CDR3nt: TGTGCCAGCAGTAGGGGACTAGCGGGATACACAGATACGCAGTATTTT; CDR3aa: CASSRGLAGYTDTQYF
d_gene: TRBD1; v_gene: TRBV28; abundance: NA; j_gene: TRBJ2-7; len: 15; CDR3nt: TGTGCCAGCCTCCCTCGAGACAGGGGGACCTACGAGCAGTACTTC; CDR3aa: CASLPRDRGTYEQYF
d_gene: NA; v_gene: TRBV9; abundance: NA; j_gene: TRBJ2-3; len: 14; CDR3nt: TGTGCCAGCAGCGTAGCGGGATTCACAGATACGCAGTATTTT; CDR3aa: CASSVAGFTDTQYF
d_gene: NA; v_gene: TRBV5-4; abundance: few; j_gene: TRBJ1-2; len: 12; CDR3nt: TGTGCCAGCAGCTTGACGGGAGGAGGGGACACCTTC; CDR3aa: CASSLTGGGDTF